This T cell receptor beta chain was sequenced in a study of T cell responses to AZD1222 COVID-19 vaccine. The germline CDR1 and CDR2 sequences are SGHVS and FQNEAQ. The CDR3 is 18 amino acids. V was shortened by 2 bases and J by 0 bases, with 14 bases between the two germline ends. The method was immunoSEQ multiplex PCR; TCRdb's version includes in-frame clones alone and lacks a portion of them. The sample records approximately 150,000 clones, approximately 88% being singletons. Findings and caveats of the study: Nearly half of the spike-specific TCRs reportedly recognize variant regions that carry no mutations. At 160-218 and 743-854, vaccine-associated CD4 TCRs were dominant, and they spanned spike. Just a handful of people given AZD1222 tested seropositive at baseline. Females made up more of the donors, who were largely white British, and clonal diversity may have come out too low.

Comments on this clone: Its antigen is not identified.

The TCR was taken from an adult in good health. V gene TRBV7-8 combines with J gene TRBJ2-6; no definite D call. The source material was peripheral blood, sampled on day 0 of MenACWY control vaccination. The CDR3 coding sequence is TGTGCCAGCAGCTTAAGACTCCTAATCAGCTCTGGGGCCAACGTCCTGACTTTC. Protein product: CASSLRLLISSGANVLTF.